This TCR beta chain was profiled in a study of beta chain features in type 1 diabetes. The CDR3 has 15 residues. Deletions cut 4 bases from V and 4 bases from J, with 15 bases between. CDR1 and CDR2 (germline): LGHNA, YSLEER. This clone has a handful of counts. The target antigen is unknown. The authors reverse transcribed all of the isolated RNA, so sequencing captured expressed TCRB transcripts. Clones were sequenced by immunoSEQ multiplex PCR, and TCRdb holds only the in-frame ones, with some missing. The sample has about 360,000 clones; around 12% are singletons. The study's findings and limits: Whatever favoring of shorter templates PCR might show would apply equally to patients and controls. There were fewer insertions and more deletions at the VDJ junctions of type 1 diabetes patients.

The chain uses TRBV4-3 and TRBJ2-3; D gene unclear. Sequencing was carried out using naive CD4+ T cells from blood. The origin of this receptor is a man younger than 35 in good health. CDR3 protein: CASSLEVSSADTQYF. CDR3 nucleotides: TGCGCCAGCAGCCTCGAGGTATCAAGCGCAGATACGCAGTATTTT.